Below, 25 T cell receptor beta chains from the same sample are listed, as sequenced in a study of CD4 T cells in relation to SARS-CoV-2 and coronaviruses. Profiling relied on immunoSEQ multiplex PCR, and the TCRdb table lists in-frame clones only, not all of them. The sample yields about 36,000 clones, around 83% seen once. Antigens of these TCRs are unknown. The sequenced sample was naive CD4+ T cells from PBMCs, cultured in vitro. Subset specified: naive CD4+ T cells isolated by negative enrichment. All receptors come from an adult with COVID-19.

The chain couples TRBV19 to TRBJ2-5, with TRBD1 identical over 9 bases. The junction had 10 bases not matched to a gene; V was cut back by 6 bases and J by 5 bases. The CDR3 spans 15 residues. CDR1 is LNHDA and CDR2 is SQIVND in the germline V gene (reference sequence). The CDR3 here is CASRLAGTGMETQYF. In DNA form, the CDR3 reads TGTGCCAGTAGGTTGGCCGGGACAGGGATGGAGACCCAGTACTTC.

The chain is built from TRBV2 and TRBJ1-2; 7 bases are a match to TRBD1. V dropped 10 bases and J dropped 4; count of bases not matched to a gene: 9. Per the germline V gene, CDR1 is SNHLY and CDR2 is FYNNEI. The CDR3 loop spans 13 amino acids. This CDR3 reads CATQGGHGYGYTF. CDR3 DNA sequence: TGTGCCACCCAGGGGGGGCACGGCTATGGCTACACCTTC.

About this clone itself: Within the sample, other DNA sequences also encode this same CDR3. The rearrangement uses TRBV7-2 and TRBJ2-7; D gene unclear. The CDR3 contains 11 residues. CDR1 is SGHTA, CDR2 FQGNSA, per germline. Trimming left V 4 bases short and J 5 bases short, with 6 bases between. CDR3 nucleotide sequence: TGTGCCAGCAGCTCTCTCCACGAGCAGTACTTC. Its translation: CASSSLHEQYF. The complete variable domain, with remaining parts taken from reference TRBV7-2 and TRBJ2-7, reads GAGVSQSPSNKVTEKGKDVELRCDPISGHTALYWYRQSLGQGLEFLIYFQGNSAPDKSGLPSDRFSAERTGGSVSTLTIQRTQQEDSAVYLCASSSLHEQYFGPGTRLTVT.

There are a few counts of this clone. CDR3 sequence (DNA): TGTGCCAGCATGGTGGGAGACTACACCGGGGAGCTGTTTTTT. It codes for CASMVGDYTGELFF. V gene TRBV2 combines with J gene TRBJ2-2, with TRBD2 as a possible D gene (5 bases). The germline CDR1 and CDR2 sequences are SNHLY and FYNNEI. Trimming left V 7 bases short and J 3 bases short, with 12 bases between. The CDR3 consists of 14 residues.

The chain recombines TRBV9 with TRBJ2-1; no definite D call. Germline V gives CDR1 SGDLS, CDR2 YYNGEE. Trimming cost V 4 bases and J 4 bases, with 18 bases left between them. CDR3 size: 16 residues. The CDR3 DNA reads TGTGCCAGCAGCACCAGCCTCAGGACGAGGTACAATGAGCAGTTCTTC. This encodes CASSTSLRTRYNEQFF. The whole variable domain, filled in from reference TRBV9 and TRBJ2-1, reads DSGVTQTPKHLITATGQRVTLRCSPRSGDLSVYWYQQSLDQGLQFLIQYYNGEERAKGNILERFSAQQFPDLHSELNLSSLELGDSALYFCASSTSLRTRYNEQFFGPGTRLTVL.

V usage is TRBV25-1 and J usage is TRBJ2-3; 9 bases are shared with TRBD2. This CDR3 region has 16 residues. Looked up from germline, CDR1 is MGHDK and CDR2 is SYGVNS. The V gene end was trimmed by 1 base and the J gene end by 2 bases; junction bases not matched to a gene: 4. CDR3 amino acids: CASSEFRGRVTDTQYF. Here the CDR3 DNA reads TGTGCCAGCAGTGAATTCCGCGGGAGGGTCACAGATACGCAGTATTTT.

The chain is built from TRBV28 and TRBJ1-1; maybe TRBD1 (6 bases). V gave up 7 bases and J gave up 4 bases, with 13 bases separating them. The CDR3 is 13 amino acids. From germline, CDR1 is MDHEN and CDR2 SYDVKM. The CDR3: CASKVWGRTEAFF. The DNA for the CDR3 is TGTGCCAGCAAAGTTTGGGGGCGCACTGAAGCTTTCTTT.

This rearrangement joins TRBV24-1 to TRBJ2-1; 11 nucleotides match TRBD2. Losses at the gene ends were 10 bases for V and 0 bases for J; bases not matched to a gene: 19. Germline V lookup: CDR1 KGHDR, CDR2 SFDVKD. The CDR3 contains 20 residues. DNA for the CDR3: TGTGCCACGGCTAATGTAGGGTCTAGCGGGAGGCTGGGCTCCTACAATGAGCAGTTCTTC. Translation gives CATANVGSSGRLGSYNEQFF.

This chain joins TRBV7-3 and TRBJ2-1; 12 positions match TRBD2. The CDR3 runs 16 residues. The junction had 4 bases not matched to a gene; V was cut back by 0 bases and J by 7 bases. Germline V gene sequence: CDR1 SGHTA, CDR2 FQGTGA. The CDR3 DNA reads as TGTGCCAGCAGCTTAACGCTAGCGGGAGGGTGGAATGAGCAGTTCTTC. It is translated as CASSLTLAGGWNEQFF. The variable domain in full, completed from reference TRBV7-3 and TRBJ2-1, reads GAGVSQTPSNKVTEKGKYVELRCDPISGHTALYWYRQSLGQGPEFLIYFQGTGAADDSGLPNDRFFAVRPEGSVSTLKIQRTERGDSAVYLCASSLTLAGGWNEQFFGPGTRLTVL.

V usage is TRBV7-2 and J usage is TRBJ2-1; D call uncertain. The CDR3 sequence is 15 residues long. Trimming took off 1 base at V and 4 bases at J, with 11 bases between the two ends. Per germline, CDR1 SGHTA and CDR2 FQGNSA. CDR3 bases: TGTGCCAGCAGCTTAGGGTCTGTAACTTACAATGAGCAGTTCTTC. Translated, it gives CASSLGSVTYNEQFF.

This chain joins TRBV7-2 and TRBJ2-7, with TRBD1 matching 10 bases. Germline CDR1 and CDR2: SGHTA and FQGNSA. The CDR3 loop spans 17 amino acids. The trim removed 1 base at V and 3 bases at J, leaving 9 bases unmatched. This CDR3 reads CASSLVTSRDRGYEQYF. CDR3 DNA: TGTGCCAGCAGCTTAGTCACCTCCCGGGACAGGGGCTACGAGCAGTACTTC.

The chain joins TRBV7-8 to TRBJ2-1, with D perhaps assigned TRBD1 or TRBD2 (5 bases each). Germline loops: CDR1 SGHVS, CDR2 FQNEAQ. V lost 3 bases and J lost 5, with 8 bases in between. This CDR3 comprises 13 residues. CDR3 in DNA: TGTGCCAGCAGCTTGGGGGAAAACAATGAGCAGTTCTTC. Translated, it gives CASSLGENNEQFF.

V gene TRBV2 combines with J gene TRBJ2-2; a weak D match, TRBD2 (6 bases). CDR1 and CDR2 from the germline V gene are SNHLY and FYNNEI. Trimming shortened V by 10 bases and J by 5 bases, and 20 bases separated the two germline ends. The CDR3 extends over 15 amino acids. The CDR3 DNA is TGTGCCACCACGATGGAGGGTCCGAGGACCGGGGAGCTGTTTTTT. This codes for CATTMEGPRTGELFF.

The gene calls are TRBV5-1 and TRBJ2-3; no firm D call. Germline assignment: CDR1 SGHRS and CDR2 YFSETQ. This CDR3 is built from 14 residues. The V end lost 0 bases, the J end lost 1 base, and 6 bases lay between the germline ends. CDR3 sequence: CASSLARRTDTQYF. In DNA, the CDR3 is TGCGCCAGCAGCTTGGCTCGGCGCACAGATACGCAGTATTTT.

The chain links TRBV24-1 to TRBJ2-4, with 10 nucleotides matching TRBD2. CDR3 length equals 16 residues. The germline gives CDR1 KGHDR, CDR2 SFDVKD. V trimming: 3 bases; J trimming: 3 bases; junction bases outside the gene matches: 4. CDR3 bases: TGTGCCACCAGTGATGCTAGCGGGAGTGGCAAAAACATTCAGTACTTC. Translating gives CATSDASGSGKNIQYF.

V usage is TRBV18 and J usage is TRBJ2-7; the match to TRBD2 covers 7 bases. Looked up from germline, CDR1 is KGHSH and CDR2 is LQKENI. The CDR3 is 14 amino acids. J lost 0 bases, V lost 3 bases, and 2 bases had no gene match. The CDR3 region is CASSPGGSSYEQYF. The CDR3 DNA reads as TGTGCCAGCTCACCGGGAGGGAGCTCCTACGAGCAGTACTTC.

The chain combines TRBV6-2 or TRBV6-3 with TRBJ2-7, with TRBD1 matching 10 bases. The CDR3 loop spans 15 amino acids. V was clipped by 6 bases and J by 2 bases; unmatched bases: 7. Germline lookup yields CDR1 MNHEY and CDR2 SVGEGT. As DNA, the CDR3 is TGTGCCAGCAGACCTTCCGGACAGGGGGCCTACGAGCAGTACTTC. Protein sequence: CASRPSGQGAYEQYF.

The rearrangement uses TRBV9 and TRBJ2-7; tentative D call: TRBD2 (6 bases). CDR3 length equals 15 residues. Trimming took 0 bases from V and 3 from J, leaving 13 bases between them. The V gene's germline CDR1 is SGDLS and CDR2 YYNGEE. The CDR3 here is CASSVGAGLSYEQYF. In DNA, the CDR3 is TGTGCCAGCAGCGTAGGGGCGGGACTGAGCTACGAGCAGTACTTC.

V usage is TRBV6-1 and J usage is TRBJ2-7; possibly TRBD1 for D (5 bases). Trimming shortened V by 1 base and J by 5 bases, and 12 bases separated the two germline ends. The CDR3 runs to 14 residues. Germline values: CDR1 MNHNS, CDR2 SASEGT. The CDR3 DNA reads TGTGCCAGCAGTGAAGAGCGACAGTACGACGAGCAGTACTTC. The encoded protein is CASSEERQYDEQYF.

This chain links TRBV19 with TRBJ2-1; 13 bases line up with TRBD2. J gave up 5 bases and V 4 bases, and 8 bases lay outside the gene matches. The length of the CDR3 is 17 residues. Germline CDR1 LNHDA, CDR2 SQIVND (reference sequence). The CDR3 loop reads CASSTLAGGKGNNEQFF. Here the CDR3 DNA reads TGTGCCAGTAGTACACTAGCGGGAGGGAAGGGGAACAATGAGCAGTTCTTC.

The chain carries TRBV7-9 and TRBJ2-3; 11 bases agree with TRBD1. From germline, CDR1 is SEHNR and CDR2 FQNEAQ (reference sequence). The CDR3 has 16 residues. V lost 5 bases to trimming and J lost 0 bases; unmatched junction nucleotides: 4. The CDR3 loop reads CASSAGTGGSTDTQYF. CDR3 bases: TGTGCCAGCAGCGCTGGGACAGGGGGTAGCACAGATACGCAGTATTTT.

The rearrangement uses TRBV4-1 and TRBJ2-7, with 7 bases identical to TRBD1. Unmatched junction bases numbered 4, after V lost 2 bases and J lost 6 bases. The germline CDR1 and CDR2 sequences are MGHRA and YSYEKL. This CDR3 has 13 residues. The CDR3 protein is CASSQQQGREQYF. The CDR3 DNA reads as TGCGCCAGCAGCCAACAACAGGGGCGCGAGCAGTACTTC.

This clone was recorded a few times. This rearrangement joins TRBV5-1 to TRBJ1-3; the match to TRBD1 covers 7 bases. Germline V gene lookup returns CDR1 SGHRS and CDR2 YFSETQ. The CDR3 is 14 residues long. V shed 4 bases, J shed 3 bases, and the junction held 4 bases outside the gene matches. The CDR3 nucleotides read TGCGCCAGCAGCCTGACAGGGATTGGAAACACCATATATTTT. Protein product: CASSLTGIGNTIYF.

V is TRBV10-3 and J is TRBJ2-2, with no clear D. This CDR3 has 16 amino acids. Trimming removed 2 bases from V and 2 bases from J, with 12 bases in between. Germline CDR1 is ENHRY and CDR2 is SYGVKD. The CDR3 DNA follows: TGTGCCATCAGTGAGAGGACCCCCGCAAACACCGGGGAGCTGTTTTTT. Translated: CAISERTPANTGELFF.

The V call is TRBV5-1, the J call TRBJ2-3; D may be TRBD1 or TRBD2 (6 bases each). CDR3 length: 15 amino acids. The V end lost 2 bases, the J end lost 4 bases, and 14 bases lay between the germline ends. CDR1 and CDR2 from the germline V gene are SGHRS and YFSETQ. CDR3 residues: CASSLEGRGADTQYF. The CDR3 DNA is TGCGCCAGCAGCTTAGAGGGAAGGGGGGCAGATACGCAGTATTTT.